One and the same sample provided the 5 T cell receptor beta chains below, sequenced in a study of T cells after yellow fever vaccination. TCRdb analysed the 5' RACE reads with MiXCR anew, one entry per CDR3 protein. This sample has about 320,000 distinct CDR3 sequences, with approximately 4.3% found just once. Specimen: PBMCs, collected 15 days after the yellow fever booster vaccination. These receptor sequences come from a man aged 18 to 29 who received the YFV17D yellow fever vaccine.

V is TRBV2 and J is TRBJ1-3; possible D gene TRBD1, 6 bases. CDR3 length equals 14 residues. The V and J ends lost 7 bases and 0 bases respectively, with 10 bases between them. Germline CDR1 is SNHLY and CDR2 is FYNNEI. The CDR3, as DNA: TGTGCCAGCATTGGGGGCCACTCTGGAAACACCATATATTTT. As protein: CASIGGHSGNTIYF.

This clonotype has just a few counts. The chain couples TRBV3-1 to TRBJ2-7; the match to TRBD2 covers 11 bases. The CDR3 has 14 amino acids. With 2 bases clipped from V and 3 bases from J, the junction kept 0 bases outside the gene matches. Germline-derived CDR1 and CDR2 are LGHDT and YNNKEL (reference sequence). The CDR3 nucleotides read TGTGCCAGCAGCCAAACTAGCGGGGGCTACGAGCAGTACGTC. It codes for CASSQTSGGYEQYV.

The genes are TRBV4-3 and TRBJ2-1; D is possibly TRBD1 (5 bases). This CDR3 has 16 amino acids. Germline loops: CDR1 LGHNA, CDR2 YSLEER. Trimming took 0 bases from V and 4 from J, leaving 13 bases between them. CDR3 sequence (DNA): TGCGCCAGCAGCCAAGATCGTTTCAGGGCATACAATGAGCAGTTCTTC. This gives the protein CASSQDRFRAYNEQFF.

This clonotype was counted between two and nine times. The DNA is omitted, as the CDR3 cannot be located on it reliably, and the CDR3 follows TCRdb's listing. The J gene is TRBJ2-1, the V gene TRBV7-2; the table's D call TRBD1 went unverified against the DNA. CDR1 and CDR2 (germline): SGHTA, FQGNSA. The CDR3 region is 13 residues in length, termini included. The CDR3 here is CASSLGVGGGAFF.

The chain is built from TRBV6-5 and TRBJ1-4; D gene ambiguous. Germline V gives CDR1 MNHEY, CDR2 SVGAGI. There are 15 residues in the CDR3. V was clipped by 6 bases and J by 2 bases, with 13 bases between them. CDR3 DNA: TGTGCCAGCAGCCTAAGTGGCAGTACTAATGAAAAACTGTTTTTT. The encoded protein is CASSLSGSTNEKLFF.